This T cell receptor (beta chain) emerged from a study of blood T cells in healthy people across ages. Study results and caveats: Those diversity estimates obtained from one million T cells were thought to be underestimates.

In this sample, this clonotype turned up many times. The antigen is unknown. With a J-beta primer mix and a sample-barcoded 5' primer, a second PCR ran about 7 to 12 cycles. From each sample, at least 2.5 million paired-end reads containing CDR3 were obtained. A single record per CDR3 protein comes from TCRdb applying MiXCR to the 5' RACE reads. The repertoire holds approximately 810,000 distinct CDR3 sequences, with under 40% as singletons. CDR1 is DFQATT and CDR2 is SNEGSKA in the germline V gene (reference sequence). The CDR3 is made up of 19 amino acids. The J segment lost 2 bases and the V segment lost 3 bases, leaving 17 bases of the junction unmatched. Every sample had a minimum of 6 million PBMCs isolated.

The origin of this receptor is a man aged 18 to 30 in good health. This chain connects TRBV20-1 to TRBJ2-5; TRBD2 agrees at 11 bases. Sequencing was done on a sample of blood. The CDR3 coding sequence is TGCAGTGCTAGGTCCATACCGGGACTAGCGGACACCAAACAAGAGACCCAGTACTTC. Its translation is CSARSIPGLADTKQETQYF.